Presented here are 31 T cell receptor beta chains from one specimen sequenced in a study of blood T cell repertoires in COVID-19. Here immunoSEQ multiplex PCR was the method, and the copy in TCRdb shows in-frame clones only, minus some. The sample contains some 110,000 clones, approximately 88% of which appear only once. Sequencing was performed on peripheral blood. The receptors here all came from a man aged 60 to 69 with acute or convalescent COVID-19.

The chain has TRBV5-1 and TRBJ2-5; 15 bases agree with TRBD2. The trim removed 4 bases at V and 5 bases at J, leaving 12 bases unmatched. Germline V gives CDR1 SGHRS, CDR2 YFSETQ. The CDR3 loop spans 18 amino acids. This CDR3 is CASSSGLAGGPSRETQYF. In DNA form, the CDR3 reads TGCGCCAGCAGCAGTGGACTAGCGGGAGGGCCCTCCCGGGAGACCCAGTACTTC.

The chain carries TRBV28 and TRBJ2-6; TRBD2 agrees at 8 bases. CDR3 length: 15 residues. V lost 5 bases to trimming and J lost 4 bases; unmatched junction nucleotides: 4. CDR1 is MDHEN, CDR2 SYDVKM, per germline. CDR3 nucleotide sequence: TGTGCCAGCAGTAGAGCGGGGGAGGGGGCCAACGTCCTGACTTTC. This codes for CASSRAGEGANVLTF.

The chain carries TRBV5-5 and TRBJ2-1; TRBD1 aligns across 8 bases. This CDR3 is built from 13 residues. CDR1 and CDR2 (germline): SGHKS, YYEKEE (reference sequence). J gave up 7 bases and V 3 bases, and 3 bases lay outside the gene matches. The CDR3 region is CASSWTGWNEQFF. In DNA form, the CDR3 reads TGTGCCAGCAGCTGGACAGGGTGGAATGAGCAGTTCTTC.

This clone was counted between two and nine times. This chain uses TRBV6-5 with TRBJ2-7; 11 nucleotides match TRBD2. This CDR3 is built from 15 residues. Germline V gene lookup returns CDR1 MNHEY and CDR2 SVGAGI. The CDR3, as DNA: TGTGCCAGCAGTGACTCTAGCGGGAGGTCTAGCGAGCAGTACGTC. Translating it yields CASSDSSGRSSEQYV.

This clone was found once. The chain recombines TRBV5-1 with TRBJ2-3, with TRBD2 matching over 7 bases. The V and J ends lost 4 bases and 6 bases, in that order; junction bases with no gene match: 11. Germline V CDR1 and CDR2: SGHRS, YFSETQ. This CDR3 contains 15 residues. Here the CDR3 reads CASSPSGTSGDTQYF. CDR3 DNA sequence: TGCGCCAGCAGCCCGAGCGGGACCTCGGGTGATACGCAGTATTTT.

This clone was detected only once. This chain links TRBV11-2 with TRBJ2-7; D is perhaps TRBD2 (5 bases). CDR3 size: 14 residues. In germline, CDR1 is SGHAT, CDR2 FQNNGV. Trimming cost V 5 bases and J 3 bases, with 14 bases left between them. The CDR3 protein is CASSVSSGLYEQYF. The CDR3 DNA follows: TGTGCCAGCAGCGTATCCAGCGGCCTCTACGAGCAGTACTTC.

The sample holds a few counts of this clone. This chain links TRBV6-5 with TRBJ1-2, with 8 bases identical to TRBD1. The germline gives CDR1 MNHEY, CDR2 SVGAGI. CDR3 length: 15 residues. V was pared by 0 bases and J by 5 bases, with 5 bases of the junction left unmatched. The CDR3 nucleotides read TGTGCCAGCAGTTACTCCCCGACAGGGGCATATGGCTACACCTTC. It encodes CASSYSPTGAYGYTF.

This chain links TRBV28 with TRBJ2-1; 8 nucleotides align to TRBD1. Germline V CDR1 and CDR2: MDHEN, SYDVKM. The V gene end was trimmed by 3 bases and the J gene end by 5 bases; junction bases not matched to a gene: 6. The CDR3 extends over 15 amino acids. This CDR3 is CASSFAGGRDNEQFF. The CDR3 DNA is TGTGCCAGCAGTTTTGCAGGGGGCCGCGACAATGAGCAGTTCTTC.

The chain couples TRBV14 to TRBJ1-1, with 8 bases fitting TRBD1. CDR1 and CDR2 from the germline V gene are SGHDN and FVKESK. J lost 3 bases, V lost 3 bases, and 12 bases had no gene match. The CDR3 has 17 residues. The CDR3 DNA follows: TGTGCCAGCAGCCATGAGGACAGGGAAGAGAGGGACACTGAAGCTTTCTTT. Its protein is CASSHEDREERDTEAFF.

This clone was seen a single time. The chain is built from TRBV11-2 and TRBJ2-1; D is undetermined. The CDR3 spans 13 residues. V was shortened by 1 base and J by 5 bases, with 6 bases between the two germline ends. Germline-derived CDR1 and CDR2 are SGHAT and FQNNGV. This CDR3 is CASSLGLNNEQFF. The CDR3 region has the DNA TGTGCCAGCAGCTTAGGTCTTAACAATGAGCAGTTCTTC. The variable domain in full, completed from reference TRBV11-2 and TRBJ2-1, reads EAGVAQSPRYKIIEKRQSVAFWCNPISGHATLYWYQQILGQGPKLLIQFQNNGVVDDSQLPKDRFSAERLKGVDSTLKIQPAKLEDSAVYLCASSLGLNNEQFFGPGTRLTVL.

The chain joins TRBV6-5 to TRBJ1-1; 8 nucleotides match TRBD1. V shed 9 bases, J shed 1 base, and the junction held 7 bases outside the gene matches. Germline CDR1 and CDR2: MNHEY and SVGAGI. The CDR3 has 14 amino acids. CDR3 DNA: TGTGCCAGTAGACAGGGGTCAGGGAACACTGAAGCTTTCTTT. Protein product: CASRQGSGNTEAFF.

The rearrangement joins TRBV5-1 to TRBJ2-2; D call uncertain. Germline V gene sequence: CDR1 SGHRS, CDR2 YFSETQ. V lost 1 base and J lost 3, with 7 bases in between. The CDR3 is 14 amino acids. Here the CDR3 reads CASSLSRDTGELFF. CDR3 DNA: TGCGCCAGCAGCTTGTCCCGCGACACCGGGGAGCTGTTTTTT.

The chain recombines TRBV5-6 with TRBJ2-1; weak D call: TRBD2 (5 bases). The V end lost 4 bases, the J end lost 3 bases, and 11 bases lay between the germline ends. CDR1 is SGHDT and CDR2 is YYEEEE in the germline V gene. The CDR3 sequence is 14 residues long. CDR3 region: CASSRERNYNEQFF. The CDR3, as DNA: TGTGCCAGCAGCAGGGAGCGCAACTACAATGAGCAGTTCTTC.

The count of this clone is one. The chain links TRBV7-8 to TRBJ2-3, with 8 positions matching TRBD2. Germline assignment: CDR1 SGHVS and CDR2 FQNEAQ. The CDR3 is 14 amino acids. V dropped 5 bases and J dropped 4; count of bases not matched to a gene: 5. The CDR3 here is CASSQSGSADTQYF. Written as DNA, the CDR3 is TGTGCCAGCAGCCAGAGCGGGAGCGCAGATACGCAGTATTTT.

This rearrangement joins TRBV9 to TRBJ2-7, with TRBD2 identical over 8 bases. Losses at the gene ends were 1 base for V and 3 bases for J; bases not matched to a gene: 6. The CDR3 runs to 15 residues. From germline, CDR1 is SGDLS and CDR2 YYNGEE. The CDR3 here is CASSVSSGRGYEQYF. The DNA of the CDR3 is TGTGCCAGCAGCGTATCGAGCGGGAGAGGCTACGAGCAGTACTTC.

The sample holds one count of this clone. The J gene is TRBJ2-7, the V gene TRBV28; a weak D match, TRBD2 (7 bases). Trimming pared 6 bases from V and 7 bases from J, leaving 22 bases between. This CDR3 is built from 15 residues. Germline CDR1 is MDHEN and CDR2 is SYDVKM. DNA for the CDR3: TGTGCCAGCAGGTCTTCGGAGGGGGGGGTATGGGAGCAGTACTTC. Its protein is CASRSSEGGVWEQYF.

The rearrangement joins TRBV5-1 to TRBJ1-4, with a tentative D call TRBD1 (5 bases). The V end was cut by 4 bases, the J end by 12 bases, with 22 bases between. The CDR3 is 15 amino acids. Germline assignment: CDR1 SGHRS and CDR2 YFSETQ. DNA for the CDR3: TGCGCCAGCAGCGGGTCCGGGACTCCCGGGTCGGAACTGTTTTTT. It encodes CASSGSGTPGSELFF.

The chain combines TRBV15 with TRBJ1-2; D is perhaps TRBD1 (6 bases). Germline CDR1 is LNHNV and CDR2 is YYDKDF (reference sequence). V lost 0 bases and J lost 8, with 13 bases in between. CDR3 length equals 14 residues. The CDR3 DNA is TGTGCCACCAGCAGAGATCGAGCGGGGGGCGGCTACACCTTC. Protein sequence: CATSRDRAGGGYTF.

This chain connects TRBV19 to TRBJ1-1; 7 bases agree with TRBD1. V gave up 7 bases and J gave up 0 bases; unmatched junction bases: 11. Germline V gene sequence: CDR1 LNHDA, CDR2 SQIVND (reference sequence). The length of the CDR3 is 16 residues. The CDR3, as DNA: TGTGCCAGTACCGTCGACAGGGTGACTTTGAACACTGAAGCTTTCTTT. Residues: CASTVDRVTLNTEAFF.

V and J are TRBV29-1 and TRBJ2-3, with unresolved D. Deletions cut 5 bases from V and 2 bases from J, with 11 bases between. CDR3 length equals 13 residues. Germline values: CDR1 SQVTM, CDR2 ANQGSEA. The CDR3 DNA is TGCAGCGTTCCTCTAGAGAACACAGATACGCAGTATTTT. Translating it yields CSVPLENTDTQYF.

V gene TRBV5-1 combines with J gene TRBJ2-2, with TRBD2 identical over 13 bases. Germline V CDR1 and CDR2: SGHRS, YFSETQ. The CDR3 length is 15 residues. V was pared by 7 bases and J by 6 bases, with 6 bases of the junction left unmatched. DNA of the CDR3: TGCGCCAGCGGCGGGACTAGCGGGATTGCCGGGGAGCTGTTTTTT. Translating it yields CASGGTSGIAGELFF.

This sequence joins TRBV7-2 and TRBJ2-3, with a tentative D call TRBD2 (5 bases). The CDR3 runs 15 residues. Germline V gene sequence: CDR1 SGHTA, CDR2 FQGNSA. V was shortened by 5 bases and J by 5 bases, with 17 bases between the two germline ends. CDR3 sequence: CASSLHMGVLDTQYF. For the CDR3, the DNA is TGTGCCAGCAGCCTCCATATGGGAGTTTTAGATACGCAGTATTTT.

The rearrangement links TRBV11-1 to TRBJ2-2, with 7 bases identical to TRBD1. The CDR3 length is 16 residues. Germline V CDR1 and CDR2: SGHAT, FQDESV (reference sequence). V dropped 1 base and J dropped 6; count of bases not matched to a gene: 8. CDR3 loop: CASSLVRGIKPGELFF. The DNA of the CDR3 is TGTGCCAGCAGCTTAGTCAGGGGGATAAAACCCGGGGAGCTGTTTTTT.

The V call is TRBV11-3, the J call TRBJ1-1; 12 bases are shared with TRBD1. Germline CDR1 is SGHNT and CDR2 is YENEEA. V trimming: 2 bases; J trimming: 4 bases; junction bases outside the gene matches: 8. The CDR3 runs to 17 residues. CDR3 protein: CASSLPRDRGPGTEAFF. The CDR3 nucleotides are TGTGCCAGCAGCTTACCCCGGGACAGGGGGCCGGGCACTGAAGCTTTCTTT.

J is TRBJ2-7 and V is TRBV18; tentative D call: TRBD1 (6 bases). The V end lost 3 bases, the J end lost 4 bases, and 19 bases lay between the germline ends. CDR1 and CDR2 (germline): KGHSH, LQKENI. The CDR3 is 16 residues long. The CDR3 nucleotides read TGTGCCAGCTCACCCGGGGACACCACATACCATTACGAGCAGTACTTC. Translated: CASSPGDTTYHYEQYF.

V gene TRBV25-1 combines with J gene TRBJ2-3, with 9 bases fitting TRBD2. The CDR3 loop spans 14 amino acids. V shed 8 bases and J 5 bases; nucleotides not matched to a gene: 8. Germline loops: CDR1 MGHDK, CDR2 SYGVNS. Written as DNA, the CDR3 is TGTGCCAGCTCTTGGCGGGAGGGCCAAGATACGCAGTATTTT. Protein product: CASSWREGQDTQYF.

This chain joins TRBV9 and TRBJ1-1; D is perhaps TRBD1 (6 bases). V dropped 2 bases and J dropped 10 bases, with 21 bases sitting between them. Germline CDR1 reads SGDLS; CDR2 reads YYNGEE. The CDR3 has 15 amino acids. The CDR3 DNA reads as TGTGCCAGCAGCGTGGCCGGGACATCACCTGGAGGAGCTTTCTTT. Protein: CASSVAGTSPGGAFF.

This clone was seen a handful of times. The chain uses TRBV27 and TRBJ2-7, with D tentatively TRBD2 (5 bases). The V gene's germline CDR1 is MNHEY and CDR2 SMNVEV (reference sequence). CDR3 length equals 16 residues. V was clipped by 0 bases and J by 4 bases, with 16 bases between them. The CDR3 DNA is TGTGCCAGCAGTTTATCGTTAGTGGGAGCTCGGTACGAGCAGTACTTC. Its protein is CASSLSLVGARYEQYF.

This rearrangement joins TRBV10-3 to TRBJ2-7; D perhaps matches TRBD1 (6 bases). The CDR3 contains 14 residues. Germline loops: CDR1 ENHRY, CDR2 SYGVKD. Trimming left V 5 bases short and J 2 bases short, with 13 bases between. The CDR3 loop reads CAISPKGGPYEQYF. The CDR3, as DNA: TGTGCCATCAGTCCCAAAGGGGGTCCCTACGAGCAGTACTTC.

There are a few counts of this clone. This sequence joins TRBV10-1 and TRBJ2-5; 7 bases line up with TRBD1. Looked up from germline, CDR1 is WNHNN and CDR2 is SYGVQD (reference sequence). V lost 10 bases and J lost 4; bases outside the gene matches: 12. The CDR3 consists of 14 residues. In DNA, the CDR3 is TGCGCCACTGCGAGCGGACAGGCCCCAGAGACCCAGTACTTC. Protein sequence: CATASGQAPETQYF.

The CDR3 protein is CASSSLAARTVQETQYF. In nucleotides, the CDR3 is TGTGCCAGCAGCTCACTAGCGGCCCGAACCGTACAAGAGACCCAGTACTTC. V is TRBV11-2 and J is TRBJ2-5; 8 nucleotides agree with TRBD2. The CDR3 totals 17 residues. The germline V gene has CDR1 SGHAT and CDR2 FQNNGV. Trimming took 4 bases from V and 2 from J; bases not matched to a gene: 12.